These 10 T cell receptor beta chains originate from one sample sequenced in a study of blood T cell repertoires in COVID-19. Libraries were prepared by immunoSEQ multiplex PCR; TCRdb keeps only in-frame clonotypes and omits some of them. The data show tens of thousands of clones, nearly 90% seen once. The sequenced material came from peripheral blood. The receptor source for this set is a woman between 50 and 59 years old with COVID-19, enrolled during active disease.

A single count supports this clone. This sequence joins TRBV4-1 and TRBJ2-2, with 7 positions matching TRBD2. CDR3 size: 17 residues. V dropped 1 base and J dropped 5; count of bases not matched to a gene: 10. The germline V gene encodes CDR1 MGHRA and CDR2 YSYEKL. CDR3 sequence: CASSQVRAGDFTGELFF. CDR3 sequence (DNA): TGCGCCAGCAGCCAAGTCCGTGCGGGAGATTTTACCGGGGAGCTGTTTTTT.

The chain carries TRBV29-1 and TRBJ2-2, with D possibly being TRBD2 (5 bases). V lost 4 bases to trimming and J lost 8 bases, with 11 bases between them. From germline, CDR1 is SQVTM and CDR2 ANQGSEA. The CDR3 is 12 residues long. CDR3 nucleotides: TGCAGCGTTGCCGAGGGTTGGGGGGAGCTGTTTTTT. Amino acids: CSVAEGWGELFF.

Comments on this clone: Other DNA sequences in the sample encode the same CDR3. The chain recombines TRBV30 with TRBJ1-5, with 9 bases identical to TRBD1. Losses at the gene ends were 1 base for V and 5 bases for J; bases not matched to a gene: 0. The germline V gene has CDR1 GTSNPN and CDR2 SVGIG (reference sequence). CDR3 size: 13 residues. DNA of the CDR3: TGTGCCTGGAGTGGGGACAGGGATCAGCCCCAGCATTTT. This translates into CAWSGDRDQPQHF.

This chain uses TRBV10-2 with TRBJ2-3; TRBD2 aligns across 7 bases. J lost 3 bases, V lost 10 bases, and 10 bases had no gene match. CDR1 is WSHSY and CDR2 is SAAADI in the germline V gene. This CDR3 spans 14 amino acids. The CDR3 DNA is TGCGCCACCTTGACTAGCAAGAGGACAGATACGCAGTATTTT. Translation: CATLTSKRTDTQYF.

The chain uses TRBV5-6 and TRBJ2-1, with D perhaps TRBD1 (5 bases). With 3 bases removed from V and 0 bases from J, the gap between germline ends came to 16 bases. CDR1 and CDR2 (germline): SGHDT, YYEEEE. CDR3 length equals 17 residues. The CDR3 loop reads CASSSGPVRSSYNEQFF. Here the CDR3 DNA reads TGTGCCAGCAGCTCAGGGCCAGTGAGGAGCTCCTACAATGAGCAGTTCTTC.

The chain joins TRBV27 to TRBJ2-1, with 11 positions matching TRBD2. J gave up 10 bases and V 5 bases, and 7 bases lay outside the gene matches. Per the germline V gene, CDR1 is MNHEY and CDR2 is SMNVEV (reference sequence). This CDR3 is 14 amino acids long. CDR3 in amino acids: CASSPGLAGREQFF. CDR3 DNA: TGTGCCAGCAGTCCCGGACTAGCGGGCAGGGAGCAGTTCTTC.

The V gene is TRBV4-1, the J gene TRBJ1-2; no clear D gene. The CDR3 runs to 13 residues. V dropped 0 bases and J dropped 5 bases, with 7 bases sitting between them. Germline V gene sequence: CDR1 MGHRA, CDR2 YSYEKL. CDR3 protein: CASSQEEGYGYTF. The CDR3 DNA is TGCGCCAGCAGCCAAGAGGAGGGATATGGCTACACCTTC.

This clone was found a few times. The gene calls are TRBV28 and TRBJ1-1; perhaps TRBD1 as D (5 bases). The CDR3 is 16 residues long. Germline CDR1 is MDHEN and CDR2 is SYDVKM. Trimming took 3 bases from V and 4 from J, leaving 18 bases between them. The CDR3 sequence: CASSFPQTGGPTEAFF. The CDR3 DNA sequence: TGTGCCAGCAGTTTCCCTCAAACGGGGGGTCCCACTGAAGCTTTCTTT.

V usage is TRBV11-3 and J usage is TRBJ2-4; D might be TRBD1 (6 bases). CDR3 length equals 15 residues. Per the germline V gene, CDR1 is SGHNT and CDR2 is YENEEA. Deletions cut 4 bases from V and 7 bases from J, with 17 bases between. CDR3 residues: CASSSQGTHGNIQYF. The CDR3 DNA sequence: TGTGCCAGCAGCTCGCAGGGGACCCACGGCAACATTCAGTACTTC.

The genes are TRBV24-1 and TRBJ2-2; TRBD1 matches at 7 bases. In germline, CDR1 is KGHDR, CDR2 SFDVKD. This CDR3 region has 15 residues. The V and J ends lost 3 bases and 1 base, in that order; junction bases with no gene match: 1. The CDR3 sequence is CATSDGQVNTGELFF. The CDR3 nucleotides are TGTGCCACCAGTGATGGACAGGTGAACACCGGGGAGCTGTTTTTT.